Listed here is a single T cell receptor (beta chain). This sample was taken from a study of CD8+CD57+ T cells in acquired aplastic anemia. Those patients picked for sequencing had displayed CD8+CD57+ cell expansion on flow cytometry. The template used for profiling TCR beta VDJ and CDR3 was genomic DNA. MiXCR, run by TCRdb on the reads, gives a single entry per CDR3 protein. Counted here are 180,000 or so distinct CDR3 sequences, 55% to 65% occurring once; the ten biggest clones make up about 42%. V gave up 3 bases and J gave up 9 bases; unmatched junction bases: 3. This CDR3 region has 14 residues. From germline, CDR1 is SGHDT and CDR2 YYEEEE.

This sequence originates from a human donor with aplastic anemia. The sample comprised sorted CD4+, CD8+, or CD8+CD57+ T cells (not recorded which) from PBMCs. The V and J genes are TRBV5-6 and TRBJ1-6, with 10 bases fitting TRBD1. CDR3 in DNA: TGTGCCAGCAGCTGGGACAGGGGAAGTTCACCCCTCCACTTT. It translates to CASSWDRGSSPLHF.